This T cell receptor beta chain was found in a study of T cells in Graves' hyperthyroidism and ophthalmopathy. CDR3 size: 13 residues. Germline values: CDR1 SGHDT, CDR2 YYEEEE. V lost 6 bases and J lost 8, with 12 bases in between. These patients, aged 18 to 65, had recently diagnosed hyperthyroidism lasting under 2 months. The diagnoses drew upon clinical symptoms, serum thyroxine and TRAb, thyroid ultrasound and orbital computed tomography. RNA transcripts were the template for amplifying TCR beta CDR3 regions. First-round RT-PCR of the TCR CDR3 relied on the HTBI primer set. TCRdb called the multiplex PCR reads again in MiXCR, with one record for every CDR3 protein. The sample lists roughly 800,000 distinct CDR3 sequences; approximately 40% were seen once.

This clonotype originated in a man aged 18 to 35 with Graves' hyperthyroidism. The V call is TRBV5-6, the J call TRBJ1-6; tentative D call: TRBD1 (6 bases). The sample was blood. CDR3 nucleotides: TGTGCCAGCAAGGCGGGGGCTCATTCACCCCTCCACTTT. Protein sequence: CASKAGAHSPLHF.